The rows below give T cell receptor beta chains drawn from one sample of a study of cytomegalovirus exposure and HLA in healthy donors. Measured with immunoSEQ multiplex PCR; TCRdb has only the in-frame clones, and not every one. Of some 150,000 clones in the sample, roughly 80% were seen once. Sequencing input: PBMCs. These receptor sequences come from a female donor in good health and CMV-seronegative. The CDR3 runs from the conserved cysteine through the conserved F or W. D genes are given only for firm matches. Clone size is not always given. Where it is, it says once, few, many or a class for expanded clones.

DNA | CDR3 | size | J | V | length | D
TGTGCTAGCAGCTTAGGGAGGTCAGATACGCAGTATTTT | CASSLGRSDTQYF | few | TRBJ2-3 | TRBV7-7 | 13 | NA
TGTGCCAGCTCACCGGGACTAGCGGGGAGGGAGCAGTACTTC | CASSPGLAGREQYF | NA | TRBJ2-7 | TRBV18 | 14 | TRBD2
TGTGCCAGCCAACGGGGAGGCACAGATACGCAGTATTTT | CASQRGGTDTQYF | once | TRBJ2-3 | TRBV6-1 | 13 | NA
TGCGCCAGCAGCCAAGAGGGGGGACACAGGGGCGGGCGTTTCTTT | CASSQEGGHRGGRFF | NA | TRBJ1-1 | TRBV4-1 | 15 | TRBD1
TGTGCCAGCAGTTTCCTCCGGGACTTCTCCTACGAGCAGTACTTC | CASSFLRDFSYEQYF | few | TRBJ2-7 | TRBV28 | 15 | NA
TGTGCCAGCAGTGAAGACCCCGCGGGGATCCCTGAAAAACTGTTTTTT | CASSEDPAGIPEKLFF | few | TRBJ1-4 | TRBV6-1 | 16 | NA
TGTGCCAGCAGCTTTAGCGGGAATCCCTACGAGCAGTACTTC | CASSFSGNPYEQYF | NA | TRBJ2-7 | TRBV27 | 14 | TRBD2
TGCAGCGTTGAAGAGGGTGCGGACGAGCAGTACTTC | CSVEEGADEQYF | NA | TRBJ2-7 | TRBV29-1 | 12 | NA
TGCGCCAGCAGCCAAGGCCAGAGTACGGGGACCCAGTACTTC | CASSQGQSTGTQYF | NA | TRBJ2-5 | TRBV4-1 | 14 | NA
TGTGCCAGCAGCGCCAAGACCGGGACTAGCGGGGCAGGTAGCCCCTACAATGAGCAGTTCTTC | CASSAKTGTSGAGSPYNEQFF | NA | TRBJ2-1 | TRBV2 | 21 | TRBD2
TGTGCCAGCAGCGAGGCGGACAGGAACACTGAAGCTTTCTTT | CASSEADRNTEAFF | NA | TRBJ1-1 | TRBV9 | 14 | NA
TGTGCCAGCAGTTACGACAGAAAAACGCAGTATTTT | CASSYDRKTQYF | NA | TRBJ2-3 | TRBV6-5 | 12 | NA
TGTGCCAGCTCACCAGGCGCAGGTCATAATGAAAAACTGTTTTTT | CASSPGAGHNEKLFF | NA | TRBJ1-4 | TRBV18 | 15 | NA
TGTGCCAGTAGTATAAATGAGGGGGCGGATGGCTACACCTTC | CASSINEGADGYTF | NA | TRBJ1-2 | TRBV19 | 14 | TRBD1
TGTGCCAGCAGGTCCGCCCTCGCTAGCTCCTACGAGCAGTACTTC | CASRSALASSYEQYF | NA | TRBJ2-7 | TRBV6-5 | 15 | NA
TGTGCCATCAGTCCCGGGACAGGGTACGAGCAGTACTTC | CAISPGTGYEQYF | NA | TRBJ2-7 | TRBV10-3 | 13 | TRBD1
TGTGCCAGCAGCTGGAGGAACACCGGGGAGCTGTTTTTT | CASSWRNTGELFF | NA | TRBJ2-2 | TRBV7-9 | 13 | NA
TGTGCCAGCATCTCTGCAGGGGGCAATCAGCCCCAGCATTTT | CASISAGGNQPQHF | NA | TRBJ1-5 | TRBV6-1 | 14 | NA
TGTGCCAGCTCACCCCCCAATTCCTACGAGCAGTACTTC | CASSPPNSYEQYF | NA | TRBJ2-7 | TRBV18 | 13 | NA
TGTGTTTTGGGGCGGGAGACCCAGTACTTC | CVLGRETQYF | NA | TRBJ2-5 | TRBV2 | 10 | NA
TGTGCCAGCAGCCTAGGGGGCTACTATGGCTACACCTTC | CASSLGGYYGYTF | NA | TRBJ1-2 | TRBV13 | 13 | TRBD1
TGTGCCAGCAGTCAGACAGGCGGGGGCACTGAAGCTTTCTTT | CASSQTGGGTEAFF | NA | TRBJ1-1 | TRBV28 | 14 | NA